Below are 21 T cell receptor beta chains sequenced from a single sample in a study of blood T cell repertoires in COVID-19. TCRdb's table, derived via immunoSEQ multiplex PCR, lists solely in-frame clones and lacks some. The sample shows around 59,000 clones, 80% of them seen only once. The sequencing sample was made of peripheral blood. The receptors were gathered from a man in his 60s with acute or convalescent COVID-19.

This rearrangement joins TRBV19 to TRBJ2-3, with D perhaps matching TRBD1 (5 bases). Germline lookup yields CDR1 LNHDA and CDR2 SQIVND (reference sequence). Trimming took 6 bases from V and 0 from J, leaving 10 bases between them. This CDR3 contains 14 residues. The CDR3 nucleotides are TGTGCCAGTAGCACAGGAACAAGCACAGATACGCAGTATTTT. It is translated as CASSTGTSTDTQYF. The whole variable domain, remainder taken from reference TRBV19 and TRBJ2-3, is DGGITQSPKYLFRKEGQNVTLSCEQNLNHDAMYWYRQDPGQGLRLIYYSQIVNDFQKGDIAEGYSVSREKKESFPLTVTSAQKNPTAFYLCASSTGTSTDTQYFGPGTRLTVL.

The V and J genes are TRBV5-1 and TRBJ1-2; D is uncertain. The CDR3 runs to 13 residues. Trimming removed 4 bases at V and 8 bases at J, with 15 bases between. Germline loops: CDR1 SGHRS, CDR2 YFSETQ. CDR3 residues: CASSPLNLSGYTF. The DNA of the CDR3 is TGCGCCAGCAGCCCCCTAAATTTGAGCGGCTACACCTTC.

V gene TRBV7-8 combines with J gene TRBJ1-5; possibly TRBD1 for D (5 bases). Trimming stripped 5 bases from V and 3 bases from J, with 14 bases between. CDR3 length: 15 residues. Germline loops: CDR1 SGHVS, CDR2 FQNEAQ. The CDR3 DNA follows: TGTGCCAGCAGCCTCGGGGGGGGTCTCAATCAGCCCCAGCATTTT. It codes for CASSLGGGLNQPQHF.

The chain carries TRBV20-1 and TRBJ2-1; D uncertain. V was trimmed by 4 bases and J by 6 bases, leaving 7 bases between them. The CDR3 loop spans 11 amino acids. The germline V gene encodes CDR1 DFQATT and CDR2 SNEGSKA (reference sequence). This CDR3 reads CSATRGNEQFF. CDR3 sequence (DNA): TGCAGTGCTACCAGAGGCAATGAGCAGTTCTTC.

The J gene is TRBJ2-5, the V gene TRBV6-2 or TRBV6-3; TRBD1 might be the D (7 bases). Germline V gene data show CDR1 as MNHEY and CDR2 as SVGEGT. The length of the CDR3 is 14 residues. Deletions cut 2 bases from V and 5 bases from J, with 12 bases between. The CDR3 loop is CASSYMTGRETQYF. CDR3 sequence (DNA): TGTGCCAGCAGTTACATGACAGGGAGGGAGACCCAGTACTTC.

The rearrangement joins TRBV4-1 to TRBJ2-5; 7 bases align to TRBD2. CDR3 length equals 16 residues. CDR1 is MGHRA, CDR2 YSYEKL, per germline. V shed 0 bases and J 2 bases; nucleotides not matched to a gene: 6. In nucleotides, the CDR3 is TGCGCCAGCAGCCAAGATGCAGGACTAGTTCAAGAGACCCAGTACTTC. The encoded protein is CASSQDAGLVQETQYF.

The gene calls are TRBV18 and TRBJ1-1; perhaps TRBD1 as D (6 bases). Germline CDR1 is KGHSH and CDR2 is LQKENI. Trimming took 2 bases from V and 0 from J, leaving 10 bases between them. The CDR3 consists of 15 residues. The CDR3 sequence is CASSPDRTLNTEAFF. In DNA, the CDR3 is TGTGCCAGCTCACCAGACAGGACCTTGAACACTGAAGCTTTCTTT.

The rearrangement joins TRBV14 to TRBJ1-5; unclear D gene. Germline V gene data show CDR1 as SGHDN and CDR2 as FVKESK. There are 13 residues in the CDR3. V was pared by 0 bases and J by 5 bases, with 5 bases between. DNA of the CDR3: TGTGCCAGCAGCCAAGATCTTGATCAGCCCCAGCATTTT. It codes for CASSQDLDQPQHF.

In DNA form, the CDR3 reads TGTGCCAGCAGCCCGGGAATCTCTGGAAACACCATATATTTT. It encodes CASSPGISGNTIYF. The chain carries TRBV9 and TRBJ1-3; D gene uncertain. Trimming removed 4 bases at V and 0 bases at J, with 8 bases between. CDR1 is SGDLS and CDR2 is YYNGEE in the germline V gene. CDR3 size: 14 residues.

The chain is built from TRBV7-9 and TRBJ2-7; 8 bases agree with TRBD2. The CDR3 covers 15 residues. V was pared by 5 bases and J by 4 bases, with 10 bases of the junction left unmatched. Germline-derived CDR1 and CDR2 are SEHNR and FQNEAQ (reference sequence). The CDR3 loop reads CASSPLGSGVYEQYF. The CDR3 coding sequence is TGTGCCAGCAGCCCTTTAGGTAGCGGGGTATACGAGCAGTACTTC.

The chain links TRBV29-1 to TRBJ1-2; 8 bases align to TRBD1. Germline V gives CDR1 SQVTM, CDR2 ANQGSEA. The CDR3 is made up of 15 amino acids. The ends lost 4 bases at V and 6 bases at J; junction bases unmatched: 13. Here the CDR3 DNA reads TGCAGCGTTGCCCCCGGACAGGGCAACACTAATGGCTACACCTTC. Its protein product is CSVAPGQGNTNGYTF.

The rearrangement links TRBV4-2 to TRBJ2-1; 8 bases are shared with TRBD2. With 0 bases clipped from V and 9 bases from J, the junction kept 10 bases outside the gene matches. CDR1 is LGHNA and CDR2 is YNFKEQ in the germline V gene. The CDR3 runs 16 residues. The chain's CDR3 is CASSQEARGGPGEQFF. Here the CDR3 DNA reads TGTGCCAGCAGCCAAGAGGCACGGGGGGGCCCGGGTGAGCAGTTCTTC.

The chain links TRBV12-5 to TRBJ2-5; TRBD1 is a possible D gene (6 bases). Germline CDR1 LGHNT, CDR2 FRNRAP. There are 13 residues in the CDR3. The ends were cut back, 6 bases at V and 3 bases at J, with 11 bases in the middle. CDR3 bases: TGTGCTAGTGGGAGACAGGTCGAAGAGACCCAGTACTTC. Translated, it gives CASGRQVEETQYF. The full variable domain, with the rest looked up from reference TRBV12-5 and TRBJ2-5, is DARVTQTPRHKVTEMGQEVTMRCQPILGHNTVFWYRQTMMQGLELLAYFRNRAPLDDSGMPKDRFSAEMPDATLATLKIQPSEPRDSAVYFCASGRQVEETQYFGPGTRLLVL.

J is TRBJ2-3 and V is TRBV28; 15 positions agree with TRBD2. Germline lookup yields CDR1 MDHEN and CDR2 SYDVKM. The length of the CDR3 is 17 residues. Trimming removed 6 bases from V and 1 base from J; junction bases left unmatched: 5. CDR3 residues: CASSLGLAGGRTDTQYF. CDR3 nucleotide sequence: TGTGCCAGCAGCCTGGGACTAGCGGGGGGCCGCACAGATACGCAGTATTTT.

The CDR3 nucleotides are TGTGCCAGTAAGGATGGGGTTACTAGCGATGAGCAGTTCTTC. Encoded protein: CASKDGVTSDEQFF. The rearrangement joins TRBV19 to TRBJ2-1; TRBD2 matches at 7 bases. CDR1 and CDR2 (germline): LNHDA, SQIVND (reference sequence). The CDR3 loop spans 14 amino acids. V lost 7 bases and J lost 8; bases outside the gene matches: 11.

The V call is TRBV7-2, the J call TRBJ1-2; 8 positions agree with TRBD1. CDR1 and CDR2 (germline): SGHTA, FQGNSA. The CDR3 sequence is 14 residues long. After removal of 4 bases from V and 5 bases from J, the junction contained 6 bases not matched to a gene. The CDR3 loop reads CASSYRDRGYGYTF. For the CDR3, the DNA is TGTGCCAGCAGCTACCGAGACAGGGGATATGGCTACACCTTC.

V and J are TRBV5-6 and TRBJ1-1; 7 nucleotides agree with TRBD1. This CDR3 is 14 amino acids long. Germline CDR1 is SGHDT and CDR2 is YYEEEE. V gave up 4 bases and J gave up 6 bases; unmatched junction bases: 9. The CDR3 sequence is CASSETGRGAEAFF. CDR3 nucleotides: TGTGCCAGCAGCGAGACAGGGAGAGGCGCTGAAGCTTTCTTT.

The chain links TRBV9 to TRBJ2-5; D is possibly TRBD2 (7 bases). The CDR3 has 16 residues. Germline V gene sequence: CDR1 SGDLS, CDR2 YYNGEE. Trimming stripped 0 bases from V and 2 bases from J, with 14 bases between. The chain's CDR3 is CASSVGGLGGQETQYF. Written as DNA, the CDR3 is TGTGCCAGCAGCGTAGGAGGACTAGGGGGTCAAGAGACCCAGTACTTC.

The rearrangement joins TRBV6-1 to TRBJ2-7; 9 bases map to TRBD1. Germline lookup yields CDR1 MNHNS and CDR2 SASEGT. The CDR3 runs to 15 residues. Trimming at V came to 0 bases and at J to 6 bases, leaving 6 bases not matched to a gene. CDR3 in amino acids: CASSEANRGLREQYF. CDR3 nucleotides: TGTGCCAGCAGTGAAGCGAACAGGGGGCTTCGCGAGCAGTACTTC.

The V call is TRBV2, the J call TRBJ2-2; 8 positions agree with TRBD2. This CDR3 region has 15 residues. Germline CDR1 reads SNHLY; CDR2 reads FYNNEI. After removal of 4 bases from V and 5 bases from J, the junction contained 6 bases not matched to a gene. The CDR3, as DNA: TGTGCCAGCAGTGTAGGGGCTAGCGGGACCGGGGAGCTGTTTTTT. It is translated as CASSVGASGTGELFF. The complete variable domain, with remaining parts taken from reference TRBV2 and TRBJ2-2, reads EPEVTQTPSHQVTQMGQEVILRCVPISNHLYFYWYRQILGQKVEFLVSFYNNEISEKSEIFDDQFSVERPDGSNFTLKIRSTKLEDSAMYFCASSVGASGTGELFFGEGSRLTVL.

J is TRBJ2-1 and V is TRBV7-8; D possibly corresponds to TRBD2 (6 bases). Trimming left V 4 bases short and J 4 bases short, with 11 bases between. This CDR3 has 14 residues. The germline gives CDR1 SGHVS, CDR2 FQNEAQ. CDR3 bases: TGTGCCAGCAGCTGGGCCGGGACTTACAATGAGCAGTTCTTC. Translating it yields CASSWAGTYNEQFF.